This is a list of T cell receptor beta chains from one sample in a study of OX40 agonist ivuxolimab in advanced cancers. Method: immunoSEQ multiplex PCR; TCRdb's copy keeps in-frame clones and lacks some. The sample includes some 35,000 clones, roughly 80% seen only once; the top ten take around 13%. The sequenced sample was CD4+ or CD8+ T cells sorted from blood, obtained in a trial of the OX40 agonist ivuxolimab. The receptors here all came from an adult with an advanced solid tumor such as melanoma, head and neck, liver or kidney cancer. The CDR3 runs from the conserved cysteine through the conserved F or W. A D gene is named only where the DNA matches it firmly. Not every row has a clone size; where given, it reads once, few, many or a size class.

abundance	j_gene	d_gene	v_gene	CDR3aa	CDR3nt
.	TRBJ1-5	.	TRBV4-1	CASSQESGRVNQPQHF	TGCGCCAGCAGCCAAGAATCAGGCAGGGTCAATCAGCCCCAGCATTTT
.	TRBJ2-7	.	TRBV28	CASSATVLIYEQYF	TGTGCCAGCAGCGCTACCGTCCTAATTTACGAGCAGTACTTC
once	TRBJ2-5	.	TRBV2	CASSEQGGGAGTQYF	TGTGCCAGCAGTGAGCAAGGAGGTGGGGCAGGGACCCAGTACTTC
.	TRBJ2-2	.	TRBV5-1	CASSLTRALITGELFF	TGCGCCAGCAGCTTAACTAGAGCTCTGATCACCGGGGAGCTGTTTTTT
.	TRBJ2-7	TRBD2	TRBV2	CATTPSGSLYEQYF	TGTGCCACCACCCCTAGCGGGAGTCTCTACGAGCAGTACTTC
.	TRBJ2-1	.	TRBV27	CASRRDTINEQFF	TGTGCCAGCAGGAGGGACACCATCAATGAGCAGTTCTTC
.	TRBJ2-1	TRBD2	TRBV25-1	CASSGLTSGRAVDEQFF	TGTGCCAGCAGTGGGTTGACTAGCGGGAGGGCCGTGGATGAGCAGTTCTTC
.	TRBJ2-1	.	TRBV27	CASSLDLFGRGSEQFF	TGTGCCAGCAGTTTAGATCTGTTTGGCAGGGGAAGCGAGCAGTTCTTC
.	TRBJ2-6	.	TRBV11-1	CASSLAVGMEGANVLTF	TGTGCCAGCAGCTTAGCGGTGGGGATGGAGGGGGCCAACGTCCTGACTTTC
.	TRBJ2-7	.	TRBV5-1	CASSLEYYEQYF	TGCGCCAGCAGCTTGGAATACTACGAGCAGTACTTC
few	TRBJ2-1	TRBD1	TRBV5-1	CASSLAQGAYNEQFF	TGCGCCAGCAGCTTGGCGCAGGGGGCCTACAATGAGCAGTTCTTC
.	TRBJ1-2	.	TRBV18	CASSPGAVVGYTF	TGTGCCAGCTCACCGGGGGCGGTGGTTGGCTACACCTTC
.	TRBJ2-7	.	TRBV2	CASSGGLTKYF	TGTGCCAGCAGCGGCGGGCTAACGAAGTACTTC
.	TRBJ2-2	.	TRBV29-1	CSVEGGGPGELFF	TGCAGCGTTGAAGGCGGGGGCCCCGGGGAGCTGTTTTTT
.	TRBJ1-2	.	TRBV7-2	CASTNGVYGYTF	TGTGCCAGCACTAACGGGGTCTATGGCTACACCTTC
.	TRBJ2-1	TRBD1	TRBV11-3	CASSLGQGVYNEQFF	TGTGCCAGCAGCTTGGGACAGGGGGTCTACAATGAGCAGTTCTTC
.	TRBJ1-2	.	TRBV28	CASSLASRGYTF	TGTGCCAGCAGTTTAGCTTCGAGGGGCTACACCTTC
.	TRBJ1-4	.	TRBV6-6	CASISDSTWEKLFF	TGTGCCAGCATTTCCGACAGCACTTGGGAAAAACTGTTTTTT
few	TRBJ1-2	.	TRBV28	CASSSADRWGGYTF	TGTGCCAGCAGTTCGGCTGACAGGTGGGGTGGCTACACCTTC
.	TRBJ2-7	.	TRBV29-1	CSVVEGKQYF	TGCAGCGTTGTTGAGGGAAAGCAGTACTTC
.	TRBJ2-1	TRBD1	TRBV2	CASSPGQGYNEQFF	TGTGCCAGCAGTCCGGGACAGGGATACAATGAGCAGTTCTTC
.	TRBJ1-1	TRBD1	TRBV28	CASSLPRDRGPEAFF	TGTGCCAGCAGTCTCCCCCGGGACAGGGGGCCTGAAGCTTTCTTT
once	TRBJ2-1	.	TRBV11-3	CASSLGLQVYNEQFF	TGTGCCAGCAGCTTAGGGCTACAGGTCTACAATGAGCAGTTCTTC
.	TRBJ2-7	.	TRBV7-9	CASSFQAGPYEQYF	TGTGCCAGCAGCTTTCAGGCGGGACCCTACGAGCAGTACTTC
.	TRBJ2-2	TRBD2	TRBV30	CAWKRLAGIAGELFF	TGTGCCTGGAAAAGGCTAGCGGGGATCGCCGGGGAGCTGTTTTTT
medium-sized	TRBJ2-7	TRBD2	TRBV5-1	CASSLPVLAGVDEQYF	TGCGCCAGCAGCTTGCCTGTACTAGCGGGAGTCGACGAGCAGTACTTC
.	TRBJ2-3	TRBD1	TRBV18	CASSPLRPGQGKDTQYF	TGTGCCAGCTCACCACTGCGTCCGGGACAGGGAAAAGATACGCAGTATTTT
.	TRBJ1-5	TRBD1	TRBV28	CASSPSGTGRQPQHF	TGTGCCAGCAGCCCCTCCGGGACAGGCCGACAGCCCCAGCATTTT
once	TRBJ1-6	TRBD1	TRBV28	CATHRDRGFSPLHF	TGTGCCACTCACCGGGACAGGGGATTTTCACCCCTCCACTTT
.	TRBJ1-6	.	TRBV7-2	CASSLGGFDSPLHF	TGTGCCAGCAGCTTGGGGGGGTTTGATTCACCCCTCCACTTT
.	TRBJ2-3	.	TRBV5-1	CASSLPGAGTDTQYF	TGCGCCAGCAGCTTACCGGGAGCGGGCACAGATACGCAGTATTTT
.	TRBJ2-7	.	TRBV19	CASSTRVESYEQYF	TGTGCCAGTAGCACGCGAGTGGAAAGCTACGAGCAGTACTTC
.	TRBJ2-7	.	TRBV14	CASSQVGGRADYEQYF	TGTGCCAGCAGCCAAGTAGGTGGGAGAGCCGACTACGAGCAGTACTTC
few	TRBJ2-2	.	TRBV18	CASSPNGGRSTGELFF	TGTGCCAGCTCACCAAACGGGGGACGAAGCACCGGGGAGCTGTTTTTT
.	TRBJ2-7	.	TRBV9	CASSVSTLPSYEQYF	TGTGCCAGCAGCGTTTCGACCCTGCCCTCCTACGAGCAGTACTTC
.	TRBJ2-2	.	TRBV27	CASSRAGQSSGELFF	TGTGCCAGCAGCCGAGCGGGACAAAGCTCGGGGGAGCTGTTTTTT
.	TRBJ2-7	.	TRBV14	CASSRMDWGPYEQYF	TGTGCCAGCAGCCGAATGGATTGGGGCCCCTACGAGCAGTACTTC
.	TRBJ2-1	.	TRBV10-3	CAISRGGNEQFF	TGTGCCATCAGTCGAGGAGGGAATGAGCAGTTCTTC
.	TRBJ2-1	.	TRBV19	CASSKLLEQFF	TGTGCCAGTAGTAAACTTCTCGAGCAGTTCTTC
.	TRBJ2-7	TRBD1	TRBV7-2	CASSLNGYGRDRALEQYF	TGTGCCAGCAGCTTAAATGGATACGGCCGGGACAGGGCTCTCGAGCAGTACTTC
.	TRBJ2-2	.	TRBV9	CASSVAWYVGELFF	TGTGCCAGCAGCGTAGCGTGGTATGTCGGGGAGCTGTTTTTT
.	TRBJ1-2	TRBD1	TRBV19	CASSYPGQGVRSNGYTF	TGTGCCAGTAGTTATCCGGGACAGGGGGTGAGGTCGAACGGCTACACCTTC
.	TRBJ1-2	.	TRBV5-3	CASSLRENYGYTF	TGTGCCAGCAGCTTGCGAGAGAACTATGGCTACACCTTC
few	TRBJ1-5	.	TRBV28	CASSPQRWNQPQHF	TGTGCCAGCAGTCCCCAGCGATGGAATCAGCCCCAGCATTTT
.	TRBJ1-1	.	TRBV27	CASGRVGLDTEAFF	TGTGCCAGCGGCCGCGTGGGGTTGGACACTGAAGCTTTCTTT
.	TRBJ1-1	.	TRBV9	CASSPSHGGTEAFF	TGTGCCAGCAGCCCCTCACATGGGGGGACTGAAGCTTTCTTT
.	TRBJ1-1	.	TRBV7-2	CASRLDSGTEAFF	TGTGCCAGCAGACTCGACAGCGGAACTGAAGCTTTCTTT
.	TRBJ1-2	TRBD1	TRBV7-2	CASSSQGASYTF	TGTGCCAGCAGCTCTCAGGGGGCCAGCTACACCTTC
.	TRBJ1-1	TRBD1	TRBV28	CASTSGQGVTEAFF	TGTGCCAGCACCTCCGGACAGGGCGTCACTGAAGCTTTCTTT
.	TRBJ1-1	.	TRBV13	CASSLALITLGANTEAFF	TGTGCCAGCAGCTTAGCCCTAATTACATTAGGAGCGAACACTGAAGCTTTCTTT
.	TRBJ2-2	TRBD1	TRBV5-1	CASSLETGGSTGELFF	TGCGCCAGCAGTTTAGAGACAGGGGGCAGCACCGGGGAGCTGTTTTTT
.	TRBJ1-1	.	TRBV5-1	CASSWTQDTEAFF	TGCGCCAGCAGCTGGACACAGGACACTGAAGCTTTCTTT
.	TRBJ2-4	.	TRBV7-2	CASSLATTKNIQYF	TGTGCCAGCAGCTTAGCCACCACCAAAAACATTCAGTACTTC
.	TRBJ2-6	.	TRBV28	CASRIIGGSGANVLTF	TGTGCCAGTAGGATAATAGGGGGGTCTGGGGCCAACGTCCTGACTTTC